The rows below give T cell receptor beta chains drawn from one sample of a study of PD-L1 blockade in urothelial cancer. Assay used: immunoSEQ multiplex PCR; TCRdb lists only in-frame clones, some missing. The table lists under 40,000 clones, approximately 90% of them singletons, with 8% in the top ten. Material: PBMCs, obtained around atezolizumab (anti-PD-L1) treatment. These TCRs come from a man older than 75 with urothelial cancer. CDR3s include the opening cysteine and the closing phenylalanine or tryptophan. Each record gives: D gene, clone size, J gene, V gene, CDR3 DNA, CDR3 protein. The D gene is left open where the match is weak. Rows may omit the clone size; those that give it use once, few, many or a size class.

D gene: NA; clone size: NA; J gene: TRBJ2-7; V gene: TRBV18; CDR3 DNA: TGTGCCAGCTCCCCTCCTACAGCCTCCTACGAGCAGTACTTC; CDR3 protein: CASSPPTASYEQYF
D gene: NA; clone size: NA; J gene: TRBJ2-1; V gene: TRBV28; CDR3 DNA: TGTGCCAGCAGCCGCGCAAGGGGAGGATATGAGCAGTTCTTC; CDR3 protein: CASSRARGGYEQFF
D gene: TRBD2; clone size: NA; J gene: TRBJ2-1; V gene: TRBV7-8; CDR3 DNA: TGTGCCAGCAGCTTAGTACCCCCCGCCGGGCGGGAGCTCCCAGACAATGAGCAGTTCTTC; CDR3 protein: CASSLVPPAGRELPDNEQFF
D gene: TRBD2; clone size: NA; J gene: TRBJ2-3; V gene: TRBV10-1; CDR3 DNA: TGCGCCAGCAGTGAGTCCGGAAGGACTAGCGCAAATACGCAGTATTTT; CDR3 protein: CASSESGRTSANTQYF
D gene: TRBD2; clone size: NA; J gene: TRBJ2-1; V gene: TRBV7-2; CDR3 DNA: TGTGCCAGCAGCTTACTACGCTTGGTAGCGGGACGCAATGAGCAGTTCTTC; CDR3 protein: CASSLLRLVAGRNEQFF
D gene: TRBD2; clone size: NA; J gene: TRBJ2-5; V gene: TRBV10-1; CDR3 DNA: TGCGCCAGCAGTGAGTCACTAGCGGGGGGCCCCGCGTGGGAGACCCAGTACTTC; CDR3 protein: CASSESLAGGPAWETQYF
D gene: NA; clone size: NA; J gene: TRBJ1-4; V gene: TRBV18; CDR3 DNA: TGTGCCAGCTCACCACCTAGGTCTTCGGCCAGGCCTAATGAAAAACTGTTTTTT; CDR3 protein: CASSPPRSSARPNEKLFF
D gene: NA; clone size: NA; J gene: TRBJ2-7; V gene: TRBV30; CDR3 DNA: TGTGCCTGGAGCCCGGGACATTCCTACGAGCAGTACTTC; CDR3 protein: CAWSPGHSYEQYF
D gene: TRBD1; clone size: NA; J gene: TRBJ1-4; V gene: TRBV5-1; CDR3 DNA: TGCGCCAGCAGCTTATCAGGACAGGGAGGGGGAGAAAAACTGTTTTTT; CDR3 protein: CASSLSGQGGGEKLFF
D gene: NA; clone size: NA; J gene: TRBJ1-6; V gene: TRBV7-9; CDR3 DNA: TGTGCCAGCAGCTTAGGTATACAGGGTGCGTCACCCCTCCACTTT; CDR3 protein: CASSLGIQGASPLHF
D gene: TRBD1; clone size: NA; J gene: TRBJ2-3; V gene: TRBV5-1; CDR3 DNA: TGCGCCAGCAGCGTGGACAGGGCAAGGACAGATACGCAGTATTTT; CDR3 protein: CASSVDRARTDTQYF
D gene: NA; clone size: once; J gene: TRBJ2-1; V gene: TRBV6-5; CDR3 DNA: TGTGCCAGCAGAGACGGGGGACTTAACAATGAGCAGTTCTTC; CDR3 protein: CASRDGGLNNEQFF
D gene: TRBD1; clone size: NA; J gene: TRBJ1-1; V gene: TRBV5-4; CDR3 DNA: TGTGCCAGCAGCTTCACAGGGGTGGGCACTGAAGCTTTCTTT; CDR3 protein: CASSFTGVGTEAFF
D gene: NA; clone size: NA; J gene: TRBJ1-4; V gene: TRBV5-4; CDR3 DNA: TGTGCCAGCGCCCCCGGGACTCGGGGGGAAAAACTGTTTTTT; CDR3 protein: CASAPGTRGEKLFF
D gene: TRBD2; clone size: NA; J gene: TRBJ2-3; V gene: TRBV5-1; CDR3 DNA: TGCGCCAGCAGCTTAGCGGGAGAGGATACGCAGTATTTT; CDR3 protein: CASSLAGEDTQYF
D gene: NA; clone size: NA; J gene: TRBJ2-3; V gene: TRBV7-9; CDR3 DNA: TGTGCCAGCAGCTATGGGACTCCTGGGCCAGATACGCAGTATTTT; CDR3 protein: CASSYGTPGPDTQYF
D gene: NA; clone size: NA; J gene: TRBJ1-3; V gene: TRBV9; CDR3 DNA: TGTGCCAGCAGCAGCCTCAGGGGCTCCGGAAACACCATATATTTT; CDR3 protein: CASSSLRGSGNTIYF
D gene: NA; clone size: NA; J gene: TRBJ2-5; V gene: TRBV28; CDR3 DNA: TGTGCCAGCAGTCCTACCGAGGTCGGAAAAGAGACCCAGTACTTC; CDR3 protein: CASSPTEVGKETQYF
D gene: NA; clone size: NA; J gene: TRBJ2-7; V gene: TRBV6-1; CDR3 DNA: TGTGCCAGCAGCAGACAGGCTGGGGGCTACGAGCAGTACTTC; CDR3 protein: CASSRQAGGYEQYF
D gene: NA; clone size: NA; J gene: TRBJ1-2; V gene: TRBV7-2; CDR3 DNA: TGTGCCAGCAGTCGAATTCCCGGGATAAACTATGGCTACACCTTC; CDR3 protein: CASSRIPGINYGYTF
D gene: NA; clone size: NA; J gene: TRBJ2-6; V gene: TRBV19; CDR3 DNA: TGTGCCAGTAACGGAGCCACTGGGGCCAACGTCCTGACTTTC; CDR3 protein: CASNGATGANVLTF
D gene: TRBD1; clone size: NA; J gene: TRBJ1-1; V gene: TRBV7-2; CDR3 DNA: TGTGCCAGCAGCTTAGAAGGGGGCGAGGATGAAGCTTTCTTT; CDR3 protein: CASSLEGGEDEAFF
D gene: NA; clone size: once; J gene: TRBJ2-2; V gene: TRBV27; CDR3 DNA: TGTGCCAGTAGATTAGGCTCCACCGGGGAGCTGTTTTTT; CDR3 protein: CASRLGSTGELFF
D gene: NA; clone size: NA; J gene: TRBJ2-2; V gene: TRBV7-2; CDR3 DNA: TGTGCCAGCAGCTTACGAGCGGCGAACACCGGGGAGCTGTTTTTT; CDR3 protein: CASSLRAANTGELFF
D gene: TRBD2; clone size: NA; J gene: TRBJ2-7; V gene: TRBV5-5; CDR3 DNA: TGTGCCAGCAGCGTGGCCGGACTAGCGGGAGTTTTCTACGAGCAGTACTTC; CDR3 protein: CASSVAGLAGVFYEQYF
D gene: TRBD2; clone size: NA; J gene: TRBJ2-3; V gene: TRBV4-2; CDR3 DNA: TGTGCCAGCAGTACTAGCGGGAAAGACACAGATACGCAGTATTTT; CDR3 protein: CASSTSGKDTDTQYF
D gene: TRBD2; clone size: NA; J gene: TRBJ2-1; V gene: TRBV5-4; CDR3 DNA: TGTGCCAGCAGCTTGGTAACTAGCGGTGAGCAGTTCTTC; CDR3 protein: CASSLVTSGEQFF
D gene: TRBD1; clone size: NA; J gene: TRBJ1-1; V gene: TRBV29-1; CDR3 DNA: TGCAGCGTCAAGACAGGGGCGAACACTGAAGCTTTCTTT; CDR3 protein: CSVKTGANTEAFF
D gene: NA; clone size: NA; J gene: TRBJ2-3; V gene: TRBV6-5; CDR3 DNA: TGTGCCAGCACCCTAACGCCAGCGGGCACAGATACGCAGTATTTT; CDR3 protein: CASTLTPAGTDTQYF
D gene: TRBD1; clone size: NA; J gene: TRBJ1-1; V gene: TRBV7-2; CDR3 DNA: TGTGCCAGCAGTCGACAGGGTACGAACACTGAAGCTTGCTTT; CDR3 protein: CASSRQGTNTEACF
D gene: TRBD2; clone size: NA; J gene: TRBJ2-1; V gene: TRBV19; CDR3 DNA: TGTGCCAGTAGTATAGCCCCACCGGGACTAGTCTTTTACAATGAGCAGTTCTTC; CDR3 protein: CASSIAPPGLVFYNEQFF
D gene: TRBD1; clone size: NA; J gene: TRBJ2-6; V gene: TRBV19; CDR3 DNA: TGTGCCAGTAGTTCCACCGGGACAGTCAGAGTTGGGGCCAACGTCCTGACTTTC; CDR3 protein: CASSSTGTVRVGANVLTF
D gene: TRBD1; clone size: few; J gene: TRBJ2-3; V gene: TRBV5-1; CDR3 DNA: TGCGCCAGCGCCGAAGGGACAGGCACAGATACGCAGTATTTT; CDR3 protein: CASAEGTGTDTQYF
D gene: TRBD1; clone size: NA; J gene: TRBJ1-1; V gene: TRBV10-2; CDR3 DNA: TGCGCCAGCAGTGGGGACAGTCTAAAAGCTTTCTTT; CDR3 protein: CASSGDSLKAFF
D gene: TRBD1; clone size: NA; J gene: TRBJ1-5; V gene: TRBV5-1; CDR3 DNA: TGCGCCACCAGCCAGGGGGGCAATCAGCCCCAGCATTTT; CDR3 protein: CATSQGGNQPQHF
D gene: NA; clone size: NA; J gene: TRBJ1-3; V gene: TRBV19; CDR3 DNA: TGTGCCAGTAGTCGTAGCGCCAGCTCTGGAAACACCATATATTTT; CDR3 protein: CASSRSASSGNTIYF
D gene: TRBD1; clone size: NA; J gene: TRBJ2-3; V gene: TRBV6-5; CDR3 DNA: TGTGCCAGCAGTCCCGGGACAGGCCGGGAGGATACGCAGTATTTT; CDR3 protein: CASSPGTGREDTQYF
D gene: NA; clone size: NA; J gene: TRBJ1-3; V gene: TRBV5-1; CDR3 DNA: TGCGCCAGCAGCTTGGTACCCGGACACTCTGGAAACACCATATATTTT; CDR3 protein: CASSLVPGHSGNTIYF
D gene: NA; clone size: NA; J gene: TRBJ1-1; V gene: TRBV6-5; CDR3 DNA: TGTGCCAGCAGTTCGGTTTGGGGAGACACTGAAGCTTTCTTT; CDR3 protein: CASSSVWGDTEAFF
D gene: TRBD2; clone size: NA; J gene: TRBJ2-1; V gene: TRBV6-5; CDR3 DNA: TGTGCCAGCAAGGGACTAGCGGAATCCTACAATGAGCAGTTCTTC; CDR3 protein: CASKGLAESYNEQFF
D gene: TRBD1; clone size: few; J gene: TRBJ1-2; V gene: TRBV10-3; CDR3 DNA: TGTGCCATCGGGGGGACAGGCTATGGCTACACCTTC; CDR3 protein: CAIGGTGYGYTF
D gene: NA; clone size: once; J gene: TRBJ1-2; V gene: TRBV6-1; CDR3 DNA: TGTGCCAGCAGTGAAGTTCGGGGGGGCTATGGCTACACCTTC; CDR3 protein: CASSEVRGGYGYTF
D gene: NA; clone size: NA; J gene: TRBJ2-1; V gene: TRBV10-1; CDR3 DNA: TGCGCCAGCAGTGAGTCATCCTCCAATGAGCAGTTCTTC; CDR3 protein: CASSESSSNEQFF
D gene: NA; clone size: once; J gene: TRBJ1-5; V gene: TRBV6-4; CDR3 DNA: TGTGCCAGCAGTGACGACAGCTCCCCGAGTGGGAGCAATCAGCCCCAGCATTTT; CDR3 protein: CASSDDSSPSGSNQPQHF
D gene: TRBD1; clone size: NA; J gene: TRBJ1-4; V gene: TRBV6-4; CDR3 DNA: TGTGCCAGCAGTAGCAGGGGGGCAACTAATGAAAAACTGTTTTTT; CDR3 protein: CASSSRGATNEKLFF
D gene: NA; clone size: few; J gene: TRBJ1-5; V gene: TRBV4-1; CDR3 DNA: TGCGCCAGCAGCCAAGATTTTGGGGCCAATCAGCCCCAGCATTTT; CDR3 protein: CASSQDFGANQPQHF
D gene: NA; clone size: once; J gene: TRBJ2-1; V gene: TRBV19; CDR3 DNA: TGTGCCAGTAGTATTCTGAATGAGCAGTTCTTC; CDR3 protein: CASSILNEQFF
D gene: NA; clone size: NA; J gene: TRBJ2-1; V gene: TRBV6-5; CDR3 DNA: TGTGCCAGCAGTTCCTTTAGTTTGCCCCACAATGAGCAGTTCTTC; CDR3 protein: CASSSFSLPHNEQFF
D gene: NA; clone size: NA; J gene: TRBJ1-5; V gene: TRBV19; CDR3 DNA: TGTGCCAGTAGTCTGGGACAATTGTTAAGCAATCAGCCCCAGCATTTT; CDR3 protein: CASSLGQLLSNQPQHF
D gene: NA; clone size: NA; J gene: TRBJ2-5; V gene: TRBV7-9; CDR3 DNA: TGTGCCAGCAGCCACCCCCACACCCCCCAGACCCAGTACTTC; CDR3 protein: CASSHPHTPQTQYF
D gene: TRBD1; clone size: NA; J gene: TRBJ1-2; V gene: TRBV29-1; CDR3 DNA: TGCAGCGCCTCCCAAGGGGGCGCGGGGTATGGCTACACCTTC; CDR3 protein: CSASQGGAGYGYTF
D gene: NA; clone size: NA; J gene: TRBJ2-5; V gene: TRBV30; CDR3 DNA: TGTGCCTGGAGTACTGACCGGGCCCAGTACTTC; CDR3 protein: CAWSTDRAQYF
D gene: NA; clone size: NA; J gene: TRBJ2-2; V gene: TRBV7-9; CDR3 DNA: TGTGCCAGCAACCTCGTCGCGGAAACCGGGGAGCTGTTTTTT; CDR3 protein: CASNLVAETGELFF
D gene: NA; clone size: NA; J gene: TRBJ2-5; V gene: TRBV2; CDR3 DNA: TGTGCCAGCAGTGGCGGGACGGGTGAGACCCAGTACTTC; CDR3 protein: CASSGGTGETQYF